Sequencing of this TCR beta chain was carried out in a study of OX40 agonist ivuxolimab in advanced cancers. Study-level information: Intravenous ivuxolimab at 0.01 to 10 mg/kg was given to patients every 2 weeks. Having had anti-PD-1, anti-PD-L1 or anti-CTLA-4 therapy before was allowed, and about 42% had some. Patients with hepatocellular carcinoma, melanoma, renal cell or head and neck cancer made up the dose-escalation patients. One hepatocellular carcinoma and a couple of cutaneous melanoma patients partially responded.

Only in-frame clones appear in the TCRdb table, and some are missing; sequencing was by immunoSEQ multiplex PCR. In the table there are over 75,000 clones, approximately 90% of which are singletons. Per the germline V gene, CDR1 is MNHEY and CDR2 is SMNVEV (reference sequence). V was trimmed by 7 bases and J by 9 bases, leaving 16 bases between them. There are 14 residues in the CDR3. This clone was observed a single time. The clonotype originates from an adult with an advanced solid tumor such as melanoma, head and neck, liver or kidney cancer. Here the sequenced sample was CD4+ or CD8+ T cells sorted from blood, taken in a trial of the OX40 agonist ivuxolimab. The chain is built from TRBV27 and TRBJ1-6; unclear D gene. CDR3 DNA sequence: TGTGCCAGCACCTGGGCACCAATCGGTTCACCCCTCCACTTT. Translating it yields CASTWAPIGSPLHF.